Listed here are 10 T cell receptor beta chains from one sample, sequenced in a study of T cells in Graves' hyperthyroidism and ophthalmopathy. RNA transcripts yielded amplified TCR beta CDR3 regions. TCR CDR3 underwent first-round RT-PCR with the HTBI primer set. TCRdb redid the calling of the multiplex PCR reads with MiXCR, one entry per CDR3 protein. The table includes approximately 610,000 distinct CDR3 sequences, 16% detected once. The source material was blood. The receptors stem from a woman under 30 with Graves' hyperthyroidism.

This clonotype was observed many times. The chain couples TRBV2 to TRBJ2-7, with no clear D. The CDR3 is 13 amino acids. V lost 3 bases, J lost 2 bases, and 8 bases lay in between. From germline, CDR1 is SNHLY and CDR2 FYNNEI. The CDR3: CASSDPGTYEQYF. Written as DNA, the CDR3 is TGTGCCAGCAGTGACCCAGGAACCTACGAGCAGTACTTC.

The chain links TRBV5-1 to TRBJ2-3; tentative D call: TRBD2 (6 bases). This CDR3 is built from 15 residues. Per germline, CDR1 SGHRS and CDR2 YFSETQ. Trimming cost V 1 base and J 2 bases, with 11 bases left between them. This CDR3 reads CASSLLGLVTDTQYF. In nucleotides, the CDR3 is TGCGCCAGCAGCTTGTTGGGACTCGTCACAGATACGCAGTATTTT. The full variable domain, with the rest looked up from reference TRBV5-1 and TRBJ2-3, is KAGVTQTPRYLIKTRGQQVTLSCSPISGHRSVSWYQQTPGQGLQFLFEYFSETQRNKGNFPGRFSGRQFSNSRSEMNVSTLELGDSALYLCASSLLGLVTDTQYFGPGTRLTVL.

The table lists this clonotype with a few counts. The genes are TRBV28 and TRBJ1-1, with D possibly being TRBD1 (6 bases). There are 12 residues in the CDR3. The V end was cut by 6 bases, the J end by 6 bases, with 11 bases between. CDR1 and CDR2 (germline): MDHEN, SYDVKM. This CDR3 is CASSSGHSEAFF. Written as DNA, the CDR3 is TGTGCCAGCAGCTCGGGACACTCTGAAGCTTTCTTT.

J is TRBJ2-7 and V is TRBV7-9; D is undetermined. Judging by the DNA end, TRBJ2-1 fits better; the J call may be wrong. The CDR3 length is 13 residues. The germline V gene encodes CDR1 SEHNR and CDR2 FQNEAQ (reference sequence). The CDR3 loop is CASSSRIAYEQFF. CDR3 in DNA: TGTGCCAGCAGTTCTAGGATCGCCTACGAGCAGTTCTTC.

The chain uses TRBV5-5 and TRBJ2-4, with a weak D call TRBD1 (6 bases). This CDR3 comprises 15 residues. V gave up 4 bases and J gave up 4 bases, with 15 bases separating them. Germline CDR1 is SGHKS and CDR2 is YYEKEE (reference sequence). CDR3 DNA sequence: TGTGCCAGCAGCCGGATGGACAGCAAGAAAAACATTCAGTACTTC. It translates to CASSRMDSKKNIQYF.

This clonotype has at least ten counts. The rearrangement joins TRBV6-1 to TRBJ1-1; 9 bases agree with TRBD1. The germline CDR1 and CDR2 sequences are MNHNS and SASEGT. The CDR3 has 16 amino acids. V trimming: 7 bases; J trimming: 4 bases; junction bases outside the gene matches: 13. The CDR3 nucleotides are TGTGCCAGCACCAGCCCACGGACAGGGGCGGGCACTGAAGCTTTCTTT. Translated, it gives CASTSPRTGAGTEAFF.

There are a few counts of this clonotype. The chain has TRBV10-1 and TRBJ2-1; 10 bases agree with TRBD2. Germline V gene lookup returns CDR1 WNHNN and CDR2 SYGVQD (reference sequence). V lost 7 bases to trimming and J lost 1 base; unmatched junction nucleotides: 10. CDR3 length equals 17 residues. The chain's CDR3 is CASTPGGLALSYNEQFF. Written as DNA, the CDR3 is TGCGCCAGCACCCCCGGGGGACTAGCGCTTTCCTACAATGAGCAGTTCTTC.

This clonotype was detected only a few times. The chain recombines TRBV20-1 with TRBJ1-2, with a weak D call TRBD1 (6 bases). Germline lookup yields CDR1 DFQATT and CDR2 SNEGSKA (reference sequence). This CDR3 comprises 13 residues. Trimming removed 3 bases at V and 8 bases at J, with 16 bases between. The CDR3 DNA reads as TGCAGTGCTAGCAAGGGGGACACCTTCGGCTACACCTTC. This sequence encodes CSASKGDTFGYTF.

This clonotype was seen ten or more times. The rearrangement joins TRBV7-2 to TRBJ2-7; 9 nucleotides agree with TRBD2. Trimming took 2 bases from V and 2 from J; bases not matched to a gene: 4. Germline V gives CDR1 SGHTA, CDR2 FQGNSA. The CDR3 extends over 15 amino acids. The CDR3 protein is CASSLKGLATYEQYF. CDR3 sequence (DNA): TGTGCCAGCAGCTTAAAGGGACTAGCCACCTACGAGCAGTACTTC.

The chain carries TRBV4-1 and TRBJ2-5; the match to TRBD2 covers 14 bases. Unmatched junction bases numbered 9, after V lost 4 bases and J lost 5 bases. The germline CDR1 and CDR2 sequences are MGHRA and YSYEKL. This CDR3 is built from 17 residues. CDR3 sequence reads: CASSPGTSGSLRETQYF. In DNA form, the CDR3 reads TGCGCCAGCAGCCCCGGGACTAGCGGGAGCCTTCGGGAGACCCAGTACTTC.